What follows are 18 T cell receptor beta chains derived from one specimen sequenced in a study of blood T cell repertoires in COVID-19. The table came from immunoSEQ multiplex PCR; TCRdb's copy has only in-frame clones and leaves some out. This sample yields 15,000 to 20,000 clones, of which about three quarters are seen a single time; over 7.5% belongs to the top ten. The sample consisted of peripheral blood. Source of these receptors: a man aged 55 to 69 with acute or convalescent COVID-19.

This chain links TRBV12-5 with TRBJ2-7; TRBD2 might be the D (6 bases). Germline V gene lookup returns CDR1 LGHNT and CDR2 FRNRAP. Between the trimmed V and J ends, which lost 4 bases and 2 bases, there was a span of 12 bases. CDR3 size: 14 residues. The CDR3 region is CASGSGLLTYEQYF. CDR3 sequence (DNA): TGTGCTAGTGGTTCGGGACTTTTAACCTACGAGCAGTACTTC.

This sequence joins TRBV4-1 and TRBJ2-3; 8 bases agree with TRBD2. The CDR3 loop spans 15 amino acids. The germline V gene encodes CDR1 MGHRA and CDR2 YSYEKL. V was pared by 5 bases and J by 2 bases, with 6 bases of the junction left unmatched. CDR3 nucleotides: TGCGCCAGCAGCTACCGGGGGGGAAACACAGATACGCAGTATTTT. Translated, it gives CASSYRGGNTDTQYF.

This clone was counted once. CDR3: CASSLKRRGENQETQYF. The CDR3 nucleotides read TGTGCCAGCAGCTTAAAAAGGCGGGGGGAGAACCAAGAGACCCAGTACTTC. The J gene is TRBJ2-5, the V gene TRBV7-8; 8 bases map to TRBD2. Looked up from germline, CDR1 is SGHVS and CDR2 is FQNEAQ. The CDR3 has 17 amino acids. The ends lost 2 bases at V and 0 bases at J; junction bases unmatched: 8.

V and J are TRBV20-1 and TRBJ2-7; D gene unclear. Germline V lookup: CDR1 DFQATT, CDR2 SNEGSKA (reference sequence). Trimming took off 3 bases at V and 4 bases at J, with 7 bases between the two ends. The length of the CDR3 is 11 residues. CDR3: CSASYFYEQYF. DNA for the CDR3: TGCAGTGCTAGCTATTTTTACGAGCAGTACTTC.

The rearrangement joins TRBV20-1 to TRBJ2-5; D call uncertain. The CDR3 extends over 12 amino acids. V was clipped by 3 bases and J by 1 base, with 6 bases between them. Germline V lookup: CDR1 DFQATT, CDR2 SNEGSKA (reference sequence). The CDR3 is CSASLVQETQYF. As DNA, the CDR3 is TGCAGTGCTAGTCTCGTCCAAGAGACCCAGTACTTC.

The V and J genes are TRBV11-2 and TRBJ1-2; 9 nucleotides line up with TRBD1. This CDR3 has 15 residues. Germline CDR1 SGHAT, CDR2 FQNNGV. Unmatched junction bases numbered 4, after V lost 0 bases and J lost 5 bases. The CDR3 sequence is CASSLDGTGPYGYTF. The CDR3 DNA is TGTGCCAGCAGCTTAGATGGGACAGGGCCGTATGGCTACACCTTC.

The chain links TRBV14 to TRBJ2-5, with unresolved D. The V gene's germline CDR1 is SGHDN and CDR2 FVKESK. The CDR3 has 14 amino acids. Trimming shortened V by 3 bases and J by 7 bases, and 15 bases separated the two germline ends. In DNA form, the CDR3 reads TGTGCCAGCAGCCACGGAGACGCGTTCGGGACCCAGTACTTC. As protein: CASSHGDAFGTQYF.

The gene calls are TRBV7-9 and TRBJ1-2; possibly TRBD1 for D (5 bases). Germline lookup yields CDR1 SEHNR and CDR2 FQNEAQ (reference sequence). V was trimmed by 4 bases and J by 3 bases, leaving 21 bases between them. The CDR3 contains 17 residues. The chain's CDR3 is CASSSTYRKAGDYGYTF. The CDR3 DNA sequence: TGTGCCAGCAGCTCAACCTACAGGAAAGCGGGCGACTATGGCTACACCTTC.

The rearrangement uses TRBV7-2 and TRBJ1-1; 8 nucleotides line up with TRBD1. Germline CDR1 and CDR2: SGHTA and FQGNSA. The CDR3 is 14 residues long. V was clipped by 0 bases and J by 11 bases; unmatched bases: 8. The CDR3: CASSLAIGQGNAFF. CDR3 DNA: TGTGCCAGCAGCTTAGCAATAGGACAGGGAAACGCTTTCTTT.

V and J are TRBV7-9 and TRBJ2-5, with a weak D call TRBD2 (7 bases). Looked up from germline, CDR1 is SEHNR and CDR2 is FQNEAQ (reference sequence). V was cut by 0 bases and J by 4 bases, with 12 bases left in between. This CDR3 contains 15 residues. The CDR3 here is CASSLAAGAAETQYF. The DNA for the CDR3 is TGTGCCAGCAGCTTAGCGGCGGGGGCGGCAGAGACCCAGTACTTC.

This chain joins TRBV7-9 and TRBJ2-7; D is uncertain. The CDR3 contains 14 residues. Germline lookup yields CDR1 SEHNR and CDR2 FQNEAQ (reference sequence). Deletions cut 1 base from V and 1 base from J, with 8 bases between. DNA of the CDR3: TGTGCCAGCAGCTTAGGGTTGGCATCCTACGAGCAGTACTTC. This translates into CASSLGLASYEQYF.

CDR3 coding DNA: TGTGCCATCAGTGCATCAGGGGGCCCTGAAGCTTTCTTT. It yields the protein CAISASGGPEAFF. The gene calls are TRBV10-3 and TRBJ1-1; TRBD1 matches 8 bases. Germline CDR1 ENHRY, CDR2 SYGVKD. The CDR3 sequence is 13 residues long. J was trimmed by 6 bases and V by 4 bases; bases with no gene match: 4.

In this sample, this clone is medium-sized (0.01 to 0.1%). This CDR3 reads CAWSVPGQGITEAFF. CDR3 sequence (DNA): TGTGCCTGGAGTGTCCCCGGCCAGGGCATCACTGAAGCTTTCTTT. The V and J genes are TRBV30 and TRBJ1-1; D perhaps matches TRBD1 (5 bases). Trimming cost V 0 bases and J 4 bases, with 15 bases left between them. CDR3 size: 15 residues. The germline CDR1 and CDR2 sequences are GTSNPN and SVGIG (reference sequence). Variable domain in full (rest from reference TRBV30 and TRBJ1-1): SQTIHQWPATLVQPVGSPLSLECTVEGTSNPNLYWYRQAAGRGLQLLFYSVGIGQISSEVPQNLSASRPQDRQFILSSKKLLLSDSGFYLCAWSVPGQGITEAFFGQGTRLTVV.

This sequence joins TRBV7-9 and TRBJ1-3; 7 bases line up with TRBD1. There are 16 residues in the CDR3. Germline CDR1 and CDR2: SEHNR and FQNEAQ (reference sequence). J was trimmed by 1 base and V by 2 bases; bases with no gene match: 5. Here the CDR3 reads CASSLSGTVSGNTIYF. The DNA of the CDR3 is TGTGCCAGCAGCTTATCGGGGACAGTATCTGGAAACACCATATATTTT.

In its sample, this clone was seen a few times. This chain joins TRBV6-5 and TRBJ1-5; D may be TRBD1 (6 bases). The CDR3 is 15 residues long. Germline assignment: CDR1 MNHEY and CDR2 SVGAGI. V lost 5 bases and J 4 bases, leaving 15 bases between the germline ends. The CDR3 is CASSTPRQANQPQHF. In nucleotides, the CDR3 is TGTGCCAGCAGTACCCCGCGACAGGCTAATCAGCCCCAGCATTTT.

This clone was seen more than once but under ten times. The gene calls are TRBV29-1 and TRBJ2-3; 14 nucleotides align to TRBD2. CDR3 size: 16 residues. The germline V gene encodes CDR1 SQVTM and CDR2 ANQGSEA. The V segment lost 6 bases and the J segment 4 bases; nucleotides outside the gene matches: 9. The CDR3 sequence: CSVGTSGGDGSDTQYF. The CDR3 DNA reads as TGCAGCGTCGGGACTAGCGGGGGCGACGGTTCAGATACGCAGTATTTT.

The CDR3 loop is CASSQEFAGGSYGYTF. The CDR3 coding sequence is TGTGCCAGCAGCCAAGAATTTGCGGGGGGCTCGTATGGCTACACCTTC. This sequence joins TRBV14 and TRBJ1-2; D is perhaps TRBD1 (6 bases). The CDR3 sequence is 16 residues long. The V and J ends lost 0 bases and 5 bases respectively, with 16 bases between them. Germline V lookup: CDR1 SGHDN, CDR2 FVKESK.

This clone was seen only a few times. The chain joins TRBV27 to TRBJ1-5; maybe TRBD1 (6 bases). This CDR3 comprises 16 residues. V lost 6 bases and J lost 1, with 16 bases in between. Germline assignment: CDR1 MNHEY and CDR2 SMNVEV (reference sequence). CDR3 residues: CASSRTGMGSNQPQHF. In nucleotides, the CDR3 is TGTGCCAGCAGCCGAACAGGGATGGGGAGCAATCAGCCCCAGCATTTT.